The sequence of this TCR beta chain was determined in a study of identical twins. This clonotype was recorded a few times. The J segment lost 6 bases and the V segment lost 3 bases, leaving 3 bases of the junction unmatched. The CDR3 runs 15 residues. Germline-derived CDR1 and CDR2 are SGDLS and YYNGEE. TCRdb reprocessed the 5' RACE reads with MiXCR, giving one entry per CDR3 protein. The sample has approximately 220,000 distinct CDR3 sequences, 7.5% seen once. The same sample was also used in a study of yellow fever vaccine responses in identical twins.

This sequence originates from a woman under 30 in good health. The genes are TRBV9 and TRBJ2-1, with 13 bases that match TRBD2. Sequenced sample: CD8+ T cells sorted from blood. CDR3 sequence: CASSGTSGRANEQFF. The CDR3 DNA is TGTGCCAGCAGCGGAACTAGCGGGAGGGCCAATGAGCAGTTCTTC.